This TCR beta chain was obtained from a study of blood T cell repertoires in COVID-19. Looking at the study overall: Specimens from acute and convalescent COVID-19 originated in the United States, Italy and Spain. PBMCs, B-cell-depleted T cells, or T cells provided the cDNA or gDNA that made up the material.

The CDR3 has 13 amino acids. Trimming removed 6 bases from V and 4 bases from J, with 9 bases in between. Per the study methods: Scientists estimated how many nucleated cells there were by amplifying reference gene primers. Clones were sequenced by immunoSEQ multiplex PCR, and TCRdb holds only the in-frame ones, with some missing. That table furnishes V, J and clone size, whereas the DNA furnished D and trimming. The data contain approximately 250,000 clones, about 80% of them singletons. V and J are TRBV12-3 or TRBV12-4 and TRBJ2-2; D ambiguous. The sequence derives from a human donor in a cohort sampled during active COVID-19. Sequencing was done on a sample of peripheral blood. The CDR3 reads CASSNSGTGELFF. The CDR3 DNA follows: TGTGCCAGCAGCAACTCGGGCACCGGGGAGCTGTTTTTT.